This TCR beta chain derives from a study of CD8+CD57+ T cells in acquired aplastic anemia. The patients chosen for sequencing had shown expansion of CD8+CD57+ cells (detected by flow cytometry). Severe acquired aplastic anemia affected all patients. Blood was sampled before the patients had received any therapy. This clonotype has only a few counts. The template used for profiling TCR beta VDJ and CDR3 was genomic DNA. TCRdb passed the reads through MiXCR, listing each CDR3 protein once. Among just over 450,000 distinct CDR3 sequences listed, over 25% were seen once. Trimming left V 3 bases short and J 6 bases short, with 16 bases between. Germline CDR1 reads SGDLS; CDR2 reads YYNGEE. The CDR3 spans 15 residues.

The sequencing sample was made of sorted CD4+, CD8+, or CD8+CD57+ T cells (not recorded which) from PBMCs. The chain is built from TRBV9 and TRBJ2-4; D might be TRBD2 (6 bases). This clonotype was obtained from a human donor with aplastic anemia. The CDR3 sequence: CASSGGGGSGNIQYF. The CDR3, as DNA: TGTGCCAGCAGCGGGGGAGGTGGGAGCGGAAACATTCAGTACTTC.